A single sample gave rise to the 14 T cell receptor beta chains below, sequenced in a study of T cell responses to AZD1222 COVID-19 vaccine. The data were produced by immunoSEQ multiplex PCR, yet TCRdb's version contains in-frame clones alone and is incomplete. The sample has more than 15,000 clones, about nine tenths seen once. The sample was peripheral blood, taken 28 days after the second AZD1222 dose. The origin of the receptors is an adult who received the AZD1222 COVID-19 vaccine.

This sequence joins TRBV7-9 and TRBJ1-4; D is uncertain. This CDR3 spans 14 amino acids. Germline V gene sequence: CDR1 SEHNR, CDR2 FQNEAQ (reference sequence). Between the trimmed V and J ends, which lost 3 bases and 4 bases, there was a span of 9 bases. The CDR3 protein is CASSFPINNEKLFF. The CDR3 coding sequence is TGTGCCAGCAGCTTTCCGATAAATAATGAAAAACTGTTTTTT.

The gene calls are TRBV28 and TRBJ2-7; D is uncertain. Germline CDR1 MDHEN, CDR2 SYDVKM. Trimming left V 4 bases short and J 1 base short, with 8 bases between. The CDR3 runs to 13 residues. The CDR3 nucleotides read TGTGCCAGCAGTTCGTATAGGTCCTACGAGCAGTACGTC. As protein: CASSSYRSYEQYV.

The V gene is TRBV7-2, the J gene TRBJ2-5; D is unresolved. V dropped 1 base and J dropped 5 bases, with 5 bases sitting between them. CDR3 length equals 12 residues. Germline lookup yields CDR1 SGHTA and CDR2 FQGNSA. CDR3: CASSLVGETQYF. Here the CDR3 DNA reads TGTGCCAGCAGCTTAGTTGGGGAGACCCAGTACTTC.

The chain has TRBV27 and TRBJ2-3; the D is unclear. The CDR3 has 13 amino acids. CDR1 is MNHEY and CDR2 is SMNVEV in the germline V gene (reference sequence). V lost 1 base, J lost 1 base, and 3 bases lay in between. The CDR3 protein is CASSLWGTDTQYF. The CDR3, as DNA: TGTGCCAGCAGTTTATGGGGCACAGATACGCAGTATTTT.

CDR3 protein: CSARGSDTQYF. The DNA of the CDR3 is TGCAGTGCTAGGGGGTCAGATACGCAGTATTTT. The chain is built from TRBV20-1 and TRBJ2-3; no clear D. The CDR3 length is 11 residues. Trimming cost V 3 bases and J 4 bases, with 5 bases left between them. Germline V gives CDR1 DFQATT, CDR2 SNEGSKA (reference sequence).

The chain joins TRBV28 to TRBJ2-5, with 7 bases fitting TRBD2. Germline lookup yields CDR1 MDHEN and CDR2 SYDVKM. The CDR3 has 15 amino acids. J lost 1 base, V lost 6 bases, and 8 bases had no gene match. CDR3 bases: TGTGCCAGCAGCGCCTGGGGGGAGGGCCAAGAGACCCAGTACTTC. Residues: CASSAWGEGQETQYF.

In this sample, this clone turned up once. As DNA, the CDR3 is TGTGCCAGCAGTGAACTAGCGAAGTACTTC. It translates to CASSELAKYF. The rearrangement links TRBV2 to TRBJ2-7, with D possibly being TRBD2 (6 bases). This CDR3 spans 10 amino acids. The V end lost 2 bases, the J end lost 11 bases, and 7 bases lay between the germline ends. Per germline, CDR1 SNHLY and CDR2 FYNNEI.

The chain combines TRBV18 with TRBJ2-7; 8 bases are a match to TRBD1. V was pared by 3 bases and J by 7 bases, with 14 bases of the junction left unmatched. The CDR3 runs to 16 residues. CDR1 KGHSH and CDR2 LQKENI come from the germline V gene. The CDR3 sequence: CASSPEGQAINGEQYF. The CDR3, as DNA: TGTGCCAGCTCACCGGAGGGACAGGCTATCAACGGGGAGCAGTACTTC.

The chain uses TRBV11-2 and TRBJ2-1; tentative D call: TRBD2 (6 bases). CDR1 and CDR2 from the germline V gene are SGHAT and FQNNGV. The CDR3 sequence is 15 residues long. V lost 5 bases to trimming and J lost 7 bases, with 18 bases between them. The CDR3 DNA sequence: TGTGCCAGCAGCCCCATCGGAGGGAGCGCAAATGAGCAGTTCTTC. Protein product: CASSPIGGSANEQFF. The full variable domain, with the rest looked up from reference TRBV11-2 and TRBJ2-1, is EAGVAQSPRYKIIEKRQSVAFWCNPISGHATLYWYQQILGQGPKLLIQFQNNGVVDDSQLPKDRFSAERLKGVDSTLKIQPAKLEDSAVYLCASSPIGGSANEQFFGPGTRLTVL.

The genes are TRBV7-9 and TRBJ2-1; D is uncertain. The germline V gene has CDR1 SEHNR and CDR2 FQNEAQ (reference sequence). Trimming removed 1 base from V and 15 bases from J, with 13 bases in between. This CDR3 contains 12 residues. Written as DNA, the CDR3 is TGTGCCAGCAGCTTAGATGGCGACCTGCGGTTCTTC. It codes for CASSLDGDLRFF. Using reference TRBV7-9 and TRBJ2-1 for the parts outside the CDR3, the full variable domain is DTGVSQNPRHKITKRGQNVTFRCDPISEHNRLYWYRQTLGQGPEFLTYFQNEAQLEKSRLLSDRFSAERPKGSFSTLEIQRTEQGDSAMYLCASSLDGDLRFFGPGTRLTVL.

This clone appeared a single time. V gene TRBV30 combines with J gene TRBJ2-7; D gene unclear. Germline CDR1 is GTSNPN and CDR2 is SVGIG (reference sequence). Trimming stripped 1 base from V and 4 bases from J, with 17 bases between. The CDR3 runs 15 residues. The CDR3 bases are TGTGCCTGGAGTGGCCGCCGCCGGGTATGGTACGAGCAGTACTTC. Encoded protein: CAWSGRRRVWYEQYF. The whole variable domain, remainder taken from reference TRBV30 and TRBJ2-7, is SQTIHQWPATLVQPVGSPLSLECTVEGTSNPNLYWYRQAAGRGLQLLFYSVGIGQISSEVPQNLSASRPQDRQFILSSKKLLLSDSGFYLCAWSGRRRVWYEQYFGPGTRLTVT.

Here the CDR3 DNA reads TGTGCCATCGGGGGGACAGGGGGCGGCACAGATACGCAGTATTTT. This codes for CAIGGTGGGTDTQYF. The rearrangement uses TRBV10-3 and TRBJ2-3; 12 nucleotides match TRBD1. From germline, CDR1 is ENHRY and CDR2 SYGVKD. The length of the CDR3 is 15 residues. Unmatched junction bases numbered 4, after V lost 8 bases and J lost 1 base.

This chain uses TRBV7-3 with TRBJ2-2; possibly TRBD1 for D (5 bases). This CDR3 has 15 amino acids. V lost 5 bases, J lost 0 bases, and 10 bases lay in between. Germline-derived CDR1 and CDR2 are SGHTA and FQGTGA. CDR3 sequence: CASSRGQANTGELFF. CDR3 coding DNA: TGTGCCAGCAGCCGAGGACAAGCGAACACCGGGGAGCTGTTTTTT. The full variable domain, rest sourced from reference TRBV7-3 and TRBJ2-2, is GAGVSQTPSNKVTEKGKYVELRCDPISGHTALYWYRQSLGQGPEFLIYFQGTGAADDSGLPNDRFFAVRPEGSVSTLKIQRTERGDSAVYLCASSRGQANTGELFFGEGSRLTVL.

This chain links TRBV19 with TRBJ1-2; the D is unclear. Trimming left V 3 bases short and J 6 bases short, with 14 bases between. Germline V gene data show CDR1 as LNHDA and CDR2 as SQIVND (reference sequence). The CDR3 runs 14 residues. The CDR3 region has the DNA TGTGCCAGTAGTATCCCGGACGGACTAGATGGCTACACCTTC. This translates into CASSIPDGLDGYTF.